The present entry profiles one T cell receptor (beta chain) with its context. Its antigen is not identified. The repertoire was sequenced with immunoSEQ multiplex PCR; TCRdb's copy has only in-frame clones and lacks some. The table has around 70,000 clones, 75% to 90% seen once; the top ten hold over 2.5%. This specimen belongs to a study of identifying expanded T cells in peripheral blood. Healthy donors had no documented immune events, such as infections, while sampled. The study's findings and limits: Variance in clone template counts between approximately two-week samples significantly increased with total template count across all healthy donors. About 1.2 clones differed between technical replicates, versus approximately 16 and 19 over time.

This CDR3 region has 14 residues. V was shortened by 8 bases and J by 0 bases, with 10 bases between the two germline ends. Germline V lookup: CDR1 SNHLY, CDR2 FYNNEI. The receptor was derived from a person aged 18 to 70 in good health. This chain joins TRBV2 and TRBJ2-2; no clear D gene. Sequencing was done on a sample of blood. The CDR3 sequence is CASSRTANTGELFF. The CDR3 coding sequence is TGTGCCAGCTCCCGGACGGCGAACACCGGGGAGCTGTTTTTT.